This T cell receptor (beta chain) was recovered during a study of a mutant IDH1 vaccine in newly diagnosed glioma. Study as a whole: Beforehand, treatment had been radiotherapy, temozolomide, or both; the majority received both.

Time point defined: baseline, week 1 (first vaccination visit). Sample treatment: pre-vaccination baseline after standard-of-care therapy. V gave up 3 bases and J gave up 4 bases, with 6 bases separating them. CDR1 is WNHNN and CDR2 is SYGVQD in the germline V gene (reference sequence). This CDR3 has 12 amino acids. Libraries were prepared by immunoSEQ multiplex PCR; TCRdb keeps only in-frame clonotypes and omits some of them. The sample consists of fewer than 20,000 clones, 80% of them appearing once. The TCR comes from a man aged 35 to 55 with glioma. The chain has TRBV10-1 and TRBJ2-5, with D tentatively TRBD2 (5 bases). The sample in question was PBMCs, obtained from a glioma patient treated with radiotherapy, temozolomide or both. CDR3 residues: CASSESGETQYF. The DNA of the CDR3 is TGCGCCAGCAGTGAAAGCGGAGAGACCCAGTACTTC.